Listed below are T cell receptor beta chains from one sample, sequenced in a study of T cells and copy number aberrations in small-cell lung cancer. Method: immunoSEQ multiplex PCR; TCRdb's copy keeps in-frame clones and lacks some. Of 2,600 or so clones listed, about 80% were seen once; the top ten hold 5% to 6.5%. Sequencing input: normal tissue next to the tumor. The receptors were gathered from a woman between 45 and 65 years old with small cell lung cancer. Both conserved end residues are part of each CDR3. Fields, in order: D gene, V gene, J gene, clone size, CDR3 DNA, CDR3 protein. D genes are given only for firm matches. Size values are once, few and many counts, or a class for expanded clones, and some rows have none.

d_gene: -
v_gene: TRBV9
j_gene: TRBJ1-1
abundance: -
CDR3nt: TGTGCCAGCAGCACGAGGTCAGGGCTCACTGAAGCTTTCTTT
CDR3aa: CASSTRSGLTEAFF

d_gene: -
v_gene: TRBV5-1
j_gene: TRBJ1-3
abundance: -
CDR3nt: TGCGCCAGCAGCTTGGGGGATTTTTCTGGAAACACCATATATTTT
CDR3aa: CASSLGDFSGNTIYF

d_gene: -
v_gene: TRBV27
j_gene: TRBJ2-3
abundance: -
CDR3nt: TGTGCCAGCAGTTTATCGTTTCGGCCGTTTCGTGGAGATACGCAGTATTTT
CDR3aa: CASSLSFRPFRGDTQYF

d_gene: -
v_gene: TRBV7-9
j_gene: TRBJ1-1
abundance: -
CDR3nt: TGTGCCAGCAGCTTATTGGCGGGGAACACTGAAGCTTTCTTT
CDR3aa: CASSLLAGNTEAFF

d_gene: -
v_gene: TRBV5-1
j_gene: TRBJ2-5
abundance: -
CDR3nt: TGCGCCAGCAGCTTGGCCGTGAGTGAGACCCAGTACTTC
CDR3aa: CASSLAVSETQYF

d_gene: -
v_gene: TRBV5-5
j_gene: TRBJ2-2
abundance: -
CDR3nt: TGTGCCAGCAGCTCCCACATGCGACCGGACACCGGGGAGCTGTTTTTT
CDR3aa: CASSSHMRPDTGELFF

d_gene: -
v_gene: TRBV18
j_gene: TRBJ1-2
abundance: -
CDR3nt: TGTGCCAGCTCACCCACTGGTGTAGGTGTAGACTATGGCTACACCTTC
CDR3aa: CASSPTGVGVDYGYTF

d_gene: -
v_gene: TRBV7-2
j_gene: TRBJ2-7
abundance: large
CDR3nt: TGTGCCAGCAGCTTATCCTACGAGCAGTACTTC
CDR3aa: CASSLSYEQYF

d_gene: TRBD1
v_gene: TRBV30
j_gene: TRBJ2-2
abundance: -
CDR3nt: TGTGCCTGGAGAAGGACAGGGAACACCGGGGAGCTGTTTTTT
CDR3aa: CAWRRTGNTGELFF

d_gene: TRBD1
v_gene: TRBV7-8
j_gene: TRBJ2-1
abundance: -
CDR3nt: TGTGCCAGCAGCTTGGACAGGGTGGATGAGCAGTTCTTC
CDR3aa: CASSLDRVDEQFF

d_gene: -
v_gene: TRBV14
j_gene: TRBJ1-1
abundance: -
CDR3nt: TGTGCCAGCAGACCTACGCAACAGGGAGGAGCTTTCTTT
CDR3aa: CASRPTQQGGAFF

d_gene: -
v_gene: TRBV27
j_gene: TRBJ1-5
abundance: few
CDR3nt: TGTGCCAGCGGGGAGCCGCCGAATAACAATCAGCCCCAGCATTTT
CDR3aa: CASGEPPNNNQPQHF

d_gene: TRBD1
v_gene: TRBV14
j_gene: TRBJ1-1
abundance: once
CDR3nt: TGTGCCAGCAGCCCACACCAGGGGGCGGGTGTTGGAGCTTTCTTT
CDR3aa: CASSPHQGAGVGAFF

d_gene: TRBD2
v_gene: TRBV2
j_gene: TRBJ2-7
abundance: -
CDR3nt: TGTGCCAGCAGTGAAGGGACTAGCGCATCCTACGAGCAGTACTTC
CDR3aa: CASSEGTSASYEQYF

d_gene: -
v_gene: TRBV5-4
j_gene: TRBJ1-1
abundance: -
CDR3nt: TGTGCCAGCAGCACGACCAAAACAGGGAATAGACCTGAAGCTTTCTTT
CDR3aa: CASSTTKTGNRPEAFF

d_gene: -
v_gene: TRBV6-6
j_gene: TRBJ1-1
abundance: -
CDR3nt: TGTGCCAGCAGTCTCTATTACAGGGAGGGCACTGAAGCTTTCTTT
CDR3aa: CASSLYYREGTEAFF

d_gene: -
v_gene: TRBV6-1
j_gene: TRBJ2-3
abundance: -
CDR3nt: TGTGCCAGCAATGAGAATTGGAGCACAGATACGCAGTATTTT
CDR3aa: CASNENWSTDTQYF

d_gene: -
v_gene: TRBV6-5
j_gene: TRBJ1-3
abundance: -
CDR3nt: TGTGCCAGCAGTAGGGAGGCCACTGGAAACACCATATATTTT
CDR3aa: CASSREATGNTIYF

d_gene: -
v_gene: TRBV2
j_gene: TRBJ1-4
abundance: -
CDR3nt: TGTGCCAGCAGTGACTGGGGAACTAATGAAAAACTGTTTTTT
CDR3aa: CASSDWGTNEKLFF

d_gene: -
v_gene: TRBV6-5
j_gene: TRBJ1-2
abundance: -
CDR3nt: TGTGCCAGCAGTTACGGCAGGGACTATGGCTACACCTTC
CDR3aa: CASSYGRDYGYTF

d_gene: -
v_gene: TRBV4-1
j_gene: TRBJ2-7
abundance: -
CDR3nt: TGCGCCAGCAGCCAAGAAGAAGGCTTCGGCTACGAGCAGTACTTC
CDR3aa: CASSQEEGFGYEQYF

d_gene: TRBD1
v_gene: TRBV5-1
j_gene: TRBJ1-1
abundance: -
CDR3nt: TGCGCCAGCAGCCGCTTCATGACAGGGGATACTGAAGCTTTCTTT
CDR3aa: CASSRFMTGDTEAFF

d_gene: TRBD1
v_gene: TRBV25-1
j_gene: TRBJ1-2
abundance: -
CDR3nt: TGTGCCAGCAGTCCGGGACAGGGGGACTATGGCTACACCTTC
CDR3aa: CASSPGQGDYGYTF

d_gene: -
v_gene: TRBV6-1
j_gene: TRBJ1-2
abundance: -
CDR3nt: TGTGCCAGCAAGAGGGAAAACTATGGCTACACCTTC
CDR3aa: CASKRENYGYTF

d_gene: -
v_gene: TRBV9
j_gene: TRBJ2-2
abundance: -
CDR3nt: TGTGCCAGCAGCGTAGTCCAAGAAGCGAACACCGGGGAGCTGTTTTTT
CDR3aa: CASSVVQEANTGELFF

d_gene: -
v_gene: TRBV19
j_gene: TRBJ1-5
abundance: -
CDR3nt: TGTGCCAGTAGTAGGATGCGGGATAGCAATCAGCCCCAGCATTTT
CDR3aa: CASSRMRDSNQPQHF

d_gene: TRBD1
v_gene: TRBV10-3
j_gene: TRBJ1-1
abundance: few
CDR3nt: TGTGCCATCAGAGAAGGACAGGGGAGAACTGAAGCTTTCTTT
CDR3aa: CAIREGQGRTEAFF

d_gene: -
v_gene: TRBV12-5
j_gene: TRBJ2-1
abundance: -
CDR3nt: TGTGCTAGTGGTTTGGGGGCTTCCTACAATGAGCAGTTCTTC
CDR3aa: CASGLGASYNEQFF

d_gene: -
v_gene: TRBV29-1
j_gene: TRBJ1-1
abundance: -
CDR3nt: TGCAGCGTTGGAGTTTATCCTGAAGCTTTCTTT
CDR3aa: CSVGVYPEAFF

d_gene: -
v_gene: TRBV2
j_gene: TRBJ2-2
abundance: once
CDR3nt: TGTGCCAGCAGGGGGCACCCAAACACCGGGGAGCTGTTTTTT
CDR3aa: CASRGHPNTGELFF

d_gene: -
v_gene: TRBV30
j_gene: TRBJ1-5
abundance: -
CDR3nt: TGTGCCTGGAGTGTGCTACATAATCAGCCCCAGCATTTT
CDR3aa: CAWSVLHNQPQHF

d_gene: -
v_gene: TRBV5-4
j_gene: TRBJ2-1
abundance: -
CDR3nt: TGTGCCAGCAGCGCACAGGGATACGAGCAGTTCTTC
CDR3aa: CASSAQGYEQFF

d_gene: -
v_gene: TRBV27
j_gene: TRBJ1-1
abundance: -
CDR3nt: TGTGCCAGCAGTTATGCCTCAGGACGAGGAGCTTTCTTT
CDR3aa: CASSYASGRGAFF

d_gene: TRBD2
v_gene: TRBV19
j_gene: TRBJ2-1
abundance: -
CDR3nt: TGTGCCAGTAGTATAACTAGCGGGAGTAATGAGCAGTTCTTC
CDR3aa: CASSITSGSNEQFF

d_gene: -
v_gene: TRBV9
j_gene: TRBJ1-2
abundance: -
CDR3nt: TGTGCCAGCAGCGTACAGGGAGAACTATCTGGCTACACCTTC
CDR3aa: CASSVQGELSGYTF

d_gene: TRBD2
v_gene: TRBV29-1
j_gene: TRBJ2-1
abundance: -
CDR3nt: TGCAGCGTTGAAGGGACTAGCGGGAGTCGGTCCTACAATGAGCAGTTCTTC
CDR3aa: CSVEGTSGSRSYNEQFF

d_gene: TRBD1
v_gene: TRBV19
j_gene: TRBJ1-2
abundance: -
CDR3nt: TGTGCCAGTAGTGGGTCCGGGACAGTCTATGGCTACACCTTC
CDR3aa: CASSGSGTVYGYTF

d_gene: -
v_gene: TRBV7-9
j_gene: TRBJ2-5
abundance: once
CDR3nt: TGTGCCAGCAGCTTATGGGACGGTCAAGAGACCCAGTACTTC
CDR3aa: CASSLWDGQETQYF

d_gene: TRBD2
v_gene: TRBV4-2
j_gene: TRBJ2-2
abundance: few
CDR3nt: TGTGCCAGCAGCCAAGATCCGAAGGCTAGCGGGGTTTTTGGCACCGGGGAGCTGTTTTTT
CDR3aa: CASSQDPKASGVFGTGELFF

d_gene: -
v_gene: TRBV29-1
j_gene: TRBJ1-4
abundance: -
CDR3nt: TGCAGCGTTGGTGGGCGGGAAAAACTGTTTTTT
CDR3aa: CSVGGREKLFF

d_gene: TRBD2
v_gene: TRBV19
j_gene: TRBJ2-1
abundance: few
CDR3nt: TGTGCCAGTAGTATAACTAGCGGGGGTGAGCAGTTCTTC
CDR3aa: CASSITSGGEQFF

d_gene: -
v_gene: TRBV9
j_gene: TRBJ2-5
abundance: -
CDR3nt: TGTGCCAGCAGCCCGACAAACAGGGTCGAGACCCAGTACTTC
CDR3aa: CASSPTNRVETQYF

d_gene: -
v_gene: TRBV29-1
j_gene: TRBJ2-3
abundance: -
CDR3nt: TGCAGCGTTGATTTGTCAGAGCCTTTCACAGATACGCAGTATTTT
CDR3aa: CSVDLSEPFTDTQYF

d_gene: -
v_gene: TRBV19
j_gene: TRBJ1-2
abundance: -
CDR3nt: TGTGCCATCTGGGCCCCCGGCCCCTATGGCTACACCTTC
CDR3aa: CAIWAPGPYGYTF

d_gene: -
v_gene: TRBV7-2
j_gene: TRBJ2-5
abundance: -
CDR3nt: TGTGCCAGCACTCACGAGCGAGAGACCCAGTACTTC
CDR3aa: CASTHERETQYF

d_gene: TRBD1
v_gene: TRBV7-9
j_gene: TRBJ1-5
abundance: -
CDR3nt: TGTGCCAGCAGCTCCCAGGGGGTCGGCAATCAGCCCCAGCATTTT
CDR3aa: CASSSQGVGNQPQHF

d_gene: TRBD1
v_gene: TRBV4-1
j_gene: TRBJ1-4
abundance: -
CDR3nt: TGCGCCAGCAGCCTCCAGGGGGCGCCTACTAATGAAAAACTGTTTTTT
CDR3aa: CASSLQGAPTNEKLFF

d_gene: TRBD1
v_gene: TRBV11-1
j_gene: TRBJ2-7
abundance: -
CDR3nt: TGTGCCAGCAGCGACCTCGGGACAGGGTACCACGAGCAGTACTTC
CDR3aa: CASSDLGTGYHEQYF

d_gene: -
v_gene: TRBV30
j_gene: TRBJ1-1
abundance: -
CDR3nt: TGTGCCTGGAGGCGCCACGAGGAAACTGAAGCTTTCTTT
CDR3aa: CAWRRHEETEAFF

d_gene: -
v_gene: TRBV7-8
j_gene: TRBJ2-7
abundance: -
CDR3nt: TGTGCCAGCAGCATCGGACCGGGACTCGGAAGCTCCTACGAGCAGTACTTC
CDR3aa: CASSIGPGLGSSYEQYF